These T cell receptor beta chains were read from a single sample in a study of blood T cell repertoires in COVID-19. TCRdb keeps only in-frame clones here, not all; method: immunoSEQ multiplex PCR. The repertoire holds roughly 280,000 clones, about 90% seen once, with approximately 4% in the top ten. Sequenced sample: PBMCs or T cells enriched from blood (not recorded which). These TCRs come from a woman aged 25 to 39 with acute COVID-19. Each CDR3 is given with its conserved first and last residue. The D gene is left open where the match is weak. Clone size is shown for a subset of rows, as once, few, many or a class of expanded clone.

CDR3: CASSFGLAGFSDEQFF
DNA: TGTGCCAGCAGTTTTGGACTAGCCGGTTTTAGCGATGAGCAGTTCTTC
V: TRBV2
D: TRBD2
J: TRBJ2-1
size: -

CDR3: CASSTAGGSYEQYF
DNA: TGTGCCAGTAGTACGGCGGGGGGCTCCTACGAGCAGTACTTC
V: TRBV19
D: TRBD2
J: TRBJ2-7
size: -

CDR3: CASNYALRSSYEQYF
DNA: TGTGCCAGCAATTACGCGCTAAGAAGCTCCTACGAGCAGTACTTC
V: TRBV6-5
D: -
J: TRBJ2-7
size: -

CDR3: CASSLNRVGEQYF
DNA: TGTGCCAGCAGCTTAAACAGGGTGGGTGAGCAGTACTTC
V: TRBV7-6
D: -
J: TRBJ2-7
size: -

CDR3: CASSQAYNQPQHF
DNA: TGTGCCAGCAGCCAAGCTTACAATCAGCCCCAGCATTTT
V: TRBV14
D: -
J: TRBJ1-5
size: -

CDR3: CASSLGSGYTF
DNA: TGCGCCAGCAGCTTAGGGAGTGGCTACACCTTC
V: TRBV5-1
D: -
J: TRBJ1-2
size: -

CDR3: CAISARGGGLAGSSYNEQFF
DNA: TGTGCCATCAGCGCCCGCGGGGGGGGGCTAGCGGGAAGCTCCTACAATGAGCAGTTCTTC
V: TRBV10-3
D: TRBD2
J: TRBJ2-1
size: -

CDR3: CASSLSGSSYNEQFF
DNA: TGTGCCAGCAGTTTGAGCGGGAGTTCCTACAATGAGCAGTTCTTC
V: TRBV28
D: TRBD2
J: TRBJ2-1
size: -

CDR3: CAWGDSGSEYEQFF
DNA: TGTGCCTGGGGTGACAGCGGGAGTGAGTATGAGCAGTTCTTC
V: TRBV30
D: TRBD2
J: TRBJ2-1
size: -

CDR3: CAWSVPHSNQPQHF
DNA: TGTGCCTGGAGTGTGCCACATAGCAATCAGCCCCAGCATTTT
V: TRBV30
D: -
J: TRBJ1-5
size: -

CDR3: CASSKGVGGETQYF
DNA: TGTGCCAGCAGCAAAGGTGTAGGCGGCGAGACCCAGTACTTC
V: TRBV21-1
D: -
J: TRBJ2-5
size: -

CDR3: CASSADSQREQFF
DNA: TGTGCCAGCTCAGCGGACTCGCAGAGGGAGCAGTTCTTC
V: TRBV18
D: -
J: TRBJ2-1
size: once

CDR3: CASSVGEPAGIQETQYF
DNA: TGTGCCAGCAGCGTAGGTGAGCCAGCGGGGATCCAAGAGACCCAGTACTTC
V: TRBV9
D: TRBD2
J: TRBJ2-5
size: -

CDR3: CASSTSGGPYEQYF
DNA: TGCGCCAGTTCAACTAGCGGGGGTCCCTACGAGCAGTACTTC
V: TRBV4-1
D: TRBD2
J: TRBJ2-7
size: -

CDR3: CASSLDDRVNTGELFF
DNA: TGTGCCAGCAGTTTAGATGACAGGGTTAACACCGGGGAGCTGTTTTTT
V: TRBV28
D: TRBD1
J: TRBJ2-2
size: -

CDR3: CASSLRAPGGNEKLFF
DNA: TGTGCCAGCAGTTTAAGGGCGCCCGGGGGAAATGAAAAACTGTTTTTT
V: TRBV28
D: -
J: TRBJ1-4
size: -

CDR3: CASSSMGLSGAGELFF
DNA: TGTGCCAGCAGCTCCATGGGCTTATCGGGAGCCGGGGAGCTGTTTTTT
V: TRBV11-2
D: -
J: TRBJ2-2
size: -

CDR3: CATSRDAVAASYEQYF
DNA: TGTGCCACCAGCAGAGATGCAGTAGCGGCCTCCTACGAGCAGTACTTC
V: TRBV15
D: -
J: TRBJ2-7
size: -

CDR3: CASSLTSGKYNEQFF
DNA: TGTGCCAGCAGCTTAACTAGCGGGAAGTACAATGAGCAGTTCTTC
V: TRBV7-3
D: TRBD2
J: TRBJ2-1
size: -

CDR3: CASSLGVDTQYF
DNA: TGTGCCAGCAGTTTGGGAGTAGATACGCAGTATTTT
V: TRBV27
D: -
J: TRBJ2-3
size: -

CDR3: CASSSTGVSSYEQYF
DNA: TGTGCCAGCAGCTCCACAGGGGTTTCCTCCTACGAGCAGTACTTC
V: TRBV5-5
D: TRBD1
J: TRBJ2-7
size: -

CDR3: CASSLGTSGSDEQFF
DNA: TGTGCCAGCAGCTTAGGGACTAGCGGGTCAGATGAGCAGTTCTTC
V: TRBV9
D: TRBD2
J: TRBJ2-1
size: -

CDR3: CASSVEEGRYNEQFF
DNA: TGCGCCAGCAGCGTGGAGGAGGGCAGATACAATGAGCAGTTCTTC
V: TRBV5-1
D: -
J: TRBJ2-1
size: -

CDR3: CASSLLPAGATYEQYF
DNA: TGTGCCAGCAGTTTGCTCCCAGCGGGGGCCACCTACGAGCAGTACTTC
V: TRBV27
D: TRBD2
J: TRBJ2-7
size: -

CDR3: CASSDITSSYNEQFF
DNA: TGTGCCAGCAGCGACATAACTAGCTCCTACAATGAGCAGTTCTTC
V: TRBV25-1
D: -
J: TRBJ2-1
size: once

CDR3: CASSKEGPGNTGELFF
DNA: TGTGCCAGCAGCAAGGAAGGCCCGGGTAACACCGGGGAGCTGTTTTTT
V: TRBV7-2
D: -
J: TRBJ2-2
size: -

CDR3: CASSLNPAGGEQFF
DNA: TGTGCCAGCAGCTTAAATCCAGCGGGAGGCGAGCAGTTCTTC
V: TRBV7-3
D: TRBD2
J: TRBJ2-1
size: -

CDR3: CASSKEGTSGRAIHEQYF
DNA: TGTGCCAGCAGCAAAGAGGGGACTAGCGGGAGGGCCATCCACGAGCAGTACTTC
V: TRBV21-1
D: -
J: TRBJ2-7
size: -

CDR3: CANSTSGASDTQYF
DNA: TGTGCCAACTCGACTAGCGGGGCGTCCGATACGCAGTATTTT
V: TRBV2
D: TRBD2
J: TRBJ2-3
size: -

CDR3: CSVASNYGYTF
DNA: TGCAGCGTTGCCTCTAACTATGGCTACACCTTC
V: TRBV29-1
D: -
J: TRBJ1-2
size: -

CDR3: CASRPTSGRADEQFF
DNA: TGTGCCAGCAGGCCCACTAGCGGGAGGGCCGATGAGCAGTTCTTC
V: TRBV28
D: TRBD2
J: TRBJ2-1
size: -

CDR3: CASSLREFGGEQYF
DNA: TGTGCCAGCAGCTTACGGGAGTTTGGCGGGGAGCAGTACTTC
V: TRBV7-9
D: -
J: TRBJ2-7
size: -

CDR3: CASTKTIAGGNTGELFF
DNA: TGCGCCAGCACAAAAACTATAGCGGGAGGGAACACCGGGGAGCTGTTTTTT
V: TRBV4-1
D: TRBD2
J: TRBJ2-2
size: -

CDR3: CASSFNRGQETQYF
DNA: TGCGCCAGCAGCTTCAACAGGGGGCAAGAGACCCAGTACTTC
V: TRBV5-1
D: TRBD1
J: TRBJ2-5
size: few

CDR3: CASSQSIGRTFQPQHF
DNA: TGCGCCAGCAGTCAATCCATAGGCAGGACTTTCCAGCCCCAGCATTTT
V: TRBV23-1
D: -
J: TRBJ1-5
size: -

CDR3: CATWTGGNQPQHF
DNA: TGTGCCACCTGGACAGGGGGCAATCAGCCCCAGCATTTT
V: TRBV19
D: TRBD1
J: TRBJ1-5
size: -

CDR3: CASSPKYSWDNYNEQFF
DNA: TGCGCCAGCAGCCCTAAATATTCCTGGGACAATTACAATGAGCAGTTCTTC
V: TRBV5-1
D: -
J: TRBJ2-1
size: -

CDR3: CASSETPPGTGGTEAFF
DNA: TGTGCCAGCTCCGAAACTCCCCCCGGGACAGGGGGAACTGAAGCTTTCTTT
V: TRBV18
D: TRBD1
J: TRBJ1-1
size: -

CDR3: CASRGASGRRGSDTQYF
DNA: TGTGCCAGCAGAGGGGCTAGCGGGAGGCGGGGTTCAGATACGCAGTATTTT
V: TRBV27
D: TRBD2
J: TRBJ2-3
size: -

CDR3: CASSESGGVNTEAFF
DNA: TGCGCCAGCAGTGAGTCGGGGGGAGTGAACACTGAAGCTTTCTTT
V: TRBV10-1
D: -
J: TRBJ1-1
size: -

CDR3: CASSGGQGENTEAFF
DNA: TGTGCCAGCAGCGGAGGACAGGGAGAGAACACTGAAGCTTTCTTT
V: TRBV5-6
D: TRBD1
J: TRBJ1-1
size: -

CDR3: CASSLGTDYEQYF
DNA: TGTGCCAGCAGCTTAGGGACAGACTACGAGCAGTACTTC
V: TRBV5-6
D: TRBD1
J: TRBJ2-7
size: -

CDR3: CASSLGLGSINEKLFF
DNA: TGTGCCAGCAGCTTAGGTTTGGGCAGTATTAATGAAAAACTGTTTTTT
V: TRBV7-2
D: -
J: TRBJ1-4
size: -

CDR3: CASSQVGLASYEQYF
DNA: TGCGCCAGCAGCCAGGTTGGACTAGCATCCTACGAGCAGTACTTC
V: TRBV4-1
D: TRBD2
J: TRBJ2-7
size: -

CDR3: CASSFGAMNEQFF
DNA: TGTGCCAGCAGCTTCGGTGCAATGAATGAGCAGTTCTTC
V: TRBV11-2
D: -
J: TRBJ2-1
size: -

CDR3: CASSLAPGSYNEQFF
DNA: TGCGCCAGCAGCTTGGCCCCAGGCTCCTACAATGAGCAGTTCTTC
V: TRBV5-1
D: -
J: TRBJ2-1
size: -

CDR3: CASSPRRDSYNEQFF
DNA: TGTGCCAGCAGCCCGAGGCGGGATTCCTACAATGAGCAGTTCTTC
V: TRBV7-3
D: -
J: TRBJ2-1
size: -

CDR3: CASSLWTGQETQYF
DNA: TGTGCCAGCAGCTTATGGACAGGGCAGGAGACCCAGTACTTC
V: TRBV7-9
D: TRBD1
J: TRBJ2-5
size: -

CDR3: CASSSHSGGASEAFF
DNA: TGTGCCAGCAGTTCCCATTCAGGGGGCGCAAGTGAAGCTTTCTTT
V: TRBV28
D: TRBD1
J: TRBJ1-1
size: once

CDR3: CASSLFGGLAGGQGDIQYF
DNA: TGTGCCAGCAGTCTCTTCGGGGGACTAGCGGGAGGGCAAGGGGACATTCAGTACTTC
V: TRBV27
D: TRBD2
J: TRBJ2-4
size: -